One and the same sample provided the 27 T cell receptor beta chains below, sequenced in a study of T cell clonality in common variable immunodeficiency. TCRdb's copy holds only in-frame clones and misses some; the assay was immunoSEQ multiplex PCR. Observed in the sample are 44,000 or so clones, none of them singletons. The sequenced sample consisted of peripheral blood mononuclear cells. These receptors were collected from a person aged 18 to 75 in good health.

This clone was found many times. The read falls 3 residues short of the CDR3 end, and the missing part is taken from the germline J gene. The rearrangement uses TRBV6-2 or TRBV6-3 and TRBJ2-7; TRBD1 matches at 8 bases. With 4 bases clipped from V and 3 bases from J, the junction kept 5 bases outside the gene matches. Germline V lookup: CDR1 MNHEY, CDR2 SVGEGT. The length of the CDR3 is 14 residues. CDR3 sequence reads: CASSFDTGGYEQYF. CDR3 DNA (partial): TGTGCCAGCAGTTTTGATACAGGGGGCTACGAG.

This clone was detected ten times or more. The sequence runs out 3 residues before the end of the CDR3; the remainder is reconstructed from the germline J gene. The chain has TRBV27 and TRBJ2-1; 7 nucleotides match TRBD2. The CDR3 is 17 amino acids. The V and J ends lost 5 bases and 0 bases, in that order; junction bases with no gene match: 10. Germline loops: CDR1 MNHEY, CDR2 SMNVEV (reference sequence). The CDR3 is CASSVTSSGSSYNEQFF. The part of the CDR3 DNA that was read is TGTGCCAGCAGTGTCACCTCTAGCGGCAGCTCCTACAATGAG.

This clone was seen at least ten times. The read terminates 3 residues ahead of where the CDR3 ends, so the germline J gene completes it. The rearrangement links TRBV2 to TRBJ2-2; 9 positions agree with TRBD2. V shed 0 bases and J 7 bases; nucleotides not matched to a gene: 15. CDR1 and CDR2 (germline): SNHLY, FYNNEI. The CDR3 is made up of 19 amino acids. The chain's CDR3 is CASSEALGGGRAVVGELFF. CDR3 DNA, as far as it was read: TGTGCCAGCAGTGAAGCTCTTGGTGGCGGGAGGGCCGTGGTCGGGGAG.

This clone was seen repeatedly, ten times or more. The read finishes 3 residues shy of the CDR3 end, and the germline J gene is used to complete it. This chain connects TRBV6-1 to TRBJ2-1, with 9 bases aligning to TRBD2. The CDR3 totals 15 residues. The V gene end was trimmed by 1 base and the J gene end by 4 bases; junction bases not matched to a gene: 2. Germline CDR1 is MNHNS and CDR2 is SASEGT. The CDR3 loop is CASSEVSGGYNEQFF. The covered CDR3 bases are TGTGCCAGCAGTGAAGTTAGCGGGGGTTACAATGAG.

This clone has a count of ten or more. The read terminates 3 residues ahead of where the CDR3 ends, so the germline J gene completes it. This chain joins TRBV12-3 or TRBV12-4 and TRBJ1-1, with D possibly being TRBD1 (5 bases). The ends were cut back, 5 bases at V and 6 bases at J, with 16 bases in the middle. The CDR3 has 14 residues. CDR3 region: CASSPPRPGAEAFF. The DNA read from the CDR3 is TGTGCCAGCAGTCCCCCCCGGCCGGGGGCTGAA.

This clone showed up many times. The CDR3 end falls 3 residues outside the read, so it is completed with the germline J gene. This chain joins TRBV5-4 and TRBJ2-2, with D perhaps matching TRBD2 (6 bases). Germline V gives CDR1 SGHNT, CDR2 YYREEE (reference sequence). The ends were cut back, 0 bases at V and 0 bases at J, with 6 bases in the middle. The CDR3 has 15 residues. CDR3 bases read: TGTGCCAGCAGCTTGGGGGGGGCGAACACCGGGGAG. Amino acid sequence: CASSLGGANTGE. In full, the CDR3 reads CASSLGGANTGELFF.

This clone was observed many times. The read falls 3 residues short of the CDR3 end, and the missing part is taken from the germline J gene. The V call is TRBV20-1, the J call TRBJ2-1; a weak D match, TRBD1 (6 bases). This CDR3 contains 15 residues. The germline V gene encodes CDR1 DFQATT and CDR2 SNEGSKA (reference sequence). Trimming removed 4 bases from V and 2 bases from J, with 15 bases in between. The sequenced part of the CDR3 DNA is TGCAGTGCTACCCAGGGGATCTCTGCCTACAATGAG. The encoded protein is CSATQGISAYNE. The whole CDR3 sequence is CSATQGISAYNEQFF.

This clone came up many times. The CDR3 end is not reached by the read, which stops 3 residues before it; the germline J gene fills it in. The chain uses TRBV28 and TRBJ2-4; 7 nucleotides agree with TRBD2. The CDR3 length is 14 residues. Germline CDR1 MDHEN, CDR2 SYDVKM. Unmatched junction bases numbered 3, after V lost 2 bases and J lost 5 bases. CDR3 sequence reads: CASSLQAGENIQYF. CDR3 bases read: TGTGCCAGCAGTTTACAGGCGGGGGAAAACATT.

In the case of this clone: Read coverage stops 3 residues before the CDR3 terminus; the germline J gene supplies the remainder. V and J are TRBV7-6 and TRBJ2-7; 7 positions agree with TRBD1. V shed 1 base and J 5 bases; nucleotides not matched to a gene: 5. Germline V lookup: CDR1 SGHVS, CDR2 FNYEAQ. The CDR3 is 14 amino acids. CDR3 DNA, as far as it was read: TGTGCCAGCAGCTTAGGACAGGGATCCCACGAG. It is translated as CASSLGQGSHE. The whole CDR3 protein is CASSLGQGSHEQYF.

This clone was seen repeatedly, ten times or more. The CDR3 end is not reached by the read, which stops 3 residues before it; the germline J gene fills it in. J is TRBJ2-7 and V is TRBV20-1; possible D gene TRBD1, 6 bases. The germline V and J ends were trimmed by 1 base and 3 bases, with 10 bases remaining between them. Germline assignment: CDR1 DFQATT and CDR2 SNEGSKA (reference sequence). The CDR3 contains 13 residues. The CDR3 spells CSARGRTDYEQYF. Partial CDR3 DNA: TGCAGTGCTAGAGGTAGGACAGACTACGAG.

This clone was seen repeatedly, ten times or more. Coverage ceases 3 residues before the CDR3 finishes, and the germline J gene fills in the end. The chain recombines TRBV18 with TRBJ1-2; 8 bases map to TRBD1. The ends lost 3 bases at V and 6 bases at J; junction bases unmatched: 9. The CDR3 has 15 residues. Germline-derived CDR1 and CDR2 are KGHSH and LQKENI. This chain's CDR3 is CASSPRTGRLDGYTF. The DNA read from the CDR3 is TGTGCCAGCTCACCCCGGACAGGGCGACTAGATGGC. Full variable domain (outside the CDR3, taken from reference TRBV18 and TRBJ1-2): NAGVMQNPRHLVRRRGQEARLRCSPMKGHSHVYWYRQLPEEGLKFMVYLQKENIIDESGMPKERFSAEFPKEGPSILRIQQVVRGDSAAYFCASSPRTGRLDGYTFGSGTRLTVV.

This clone was seen at least ten times. The read ends 3 residues shy of where the CDR3 ends; the end is completed using the germline J gene. The chain uses TRBV2 and TRBJ2-5, with TRBD2 matching 8 bases. Germline CDR1 is SNHLY and CDR2 is FYNNEI. After removal of 6 bases from V and 2 bases from J, the junction contained 2 bases not matched to a gene. The CDR3 extends over 13 amino acids. The part of the CDR3 DNA that was read is TGTGCCAGCAGGGGACTAGTGCAAGAGACC. The encoded protein is CASRGLVQET. The CDR3, in full, reads CASRGLVQETQYF.

This clone was picked up many times. The CDR3 end falls 3 residues outside the read, so it is completed with the germline J gene. The chain is built from TRBV7-9 and TRBJ1-3; 7 positions match TRBD1. Looked up from germline, CDR1 is SEHNR and CDR2 is FQNEAQ (reference sequence). The CDR3 consists of 15 residues. J was trimmed by 3 bases and V by 4 bases; bases with no gene match: 6. The part of the CDR3 DNA that was read is TGTGCCAGCAGCTCGAGGTGGGACAGTGGAAACACC. This gives the protein CASSSRWDSGNT. The entire CDR3 is CASSSRWDSGNTIYF.

This clone was recorded a few times. Coverage ceases 3 residues before the CDR3 finishes, and the germline J gene fills in the end. The V call is TRBV7-9, the J call TRBJ2-4, with a tentative D call TRBD2 (6 bases). V lost 2 bases, J lost 7 bases, and 12 bases lay in between. This CDR3 comprises 14 residues. Germline V gene sequence: CDR1 SEHNR, CDR2 FQNEAQ (reference sequence). CDR3 sequence reads: CASSLPNSGNIQYF. CDR3 bases read: TGTGCCAGCAGCTTACCCAACAGCGGGAACATT.

This clone was seen repeatedly, ten times or more. The CDR3 is cut off 3 residues early in the read; its end comes from the germline J gene. The chain has TRBV5-1 and TRBJ1-2, with 7 bases identical to TRBD1. Per germline, CDR1 SGHRS and CDR2 YFSETQ. V lost 4 bases to trimming and J lost 5 bases; unmatched junction nucleotides: 11. This CDR3 has 15 amino acids. The CDR3 is CASSSDGTVSYGYTF. Incomplete CDR3 DNA: TGCGCCAGCAGCAGCGACGGGACAGTGTCATATGGC.

This clone was counted at least ten times. The CDR3 goes on 3 residues after the read ends, and that part is filled in from the germline J gene. The J gene is TRBJ2-3, the V gene TRBV5-1; TRBD1 is a possible D gene (6 bases). The germline gives CDR1 SGHRS, CDR2 YFSETQ. This CDR3 contains 13 residues. The V end lost 7 bases, the J end lost 1 base, and 10 bases lay between the germline ends. The chain's CDR3 is CASGRGGTDTQYF. The CDR3 bases that were read are TGCGCCAGCGGCAGGGGAGGCACAGATACG. Full variable domain (remainder filled in from reference TRBV5-1 and TRBJ2-3): KAGVTQTPRYLIKTRGQQVTLSCSPISGHRSVSWYQQTPGQGLQFLFEYFSETQRNKGNFPGRFSGRQFSNSRSEMNVSTLELGDSALYLCASGRGGTDTQYFGPGTRLTVL.

This clone was found many times. From the germline J gene comes the end of the CDR3, since the read stops 3 residues before it. This sequence joins TRBV28 and TRBJ1-2, with 12 bases aligning to TRBD1. CDR1 is MDHEN and CDR2 is SYDVKM in the germline V gene. The ends lost 5 bases at V and 3 bases at J; junction bases unmatched: 10. The CDR3 totals 17 residues. The sequenced part of the CDR3 DNA is TGTGCCAGCAGTCCAGTTTGGGGGACAGGGGGCGACTATGGC. Amino acids: CASSPVWGTGGDYG. The whole CDR3 protein is CASSPVWGTGGDYGYTF.

This clone has ten or more counts. Read data end 3 residues before the CDR3 end; the end is taken from the germline J gene. V gene TRBV10-3 combines with J gene TRBJ1-1; 8 nucleotides align to TRBD1. V lost 4 bases to trimming and J lost 3 bases; unmatched junction nucleotides: 4. This CDR3 has 14 residues. The germline gives CDR1 ENHRY, CDR2 SYGVKD. CDR3 region: CAISVRTGHTEAFF. CDR3 DNA, as far as it was read: TGTGCCATCAGTGTCAGGACAGGGCACACTGAA.

Ten or more counts support this clone. From the germline J gene comes the end of the CDR3, since the read stops 3 residues before it. J is TRBJ2-7 and V is TRBV20-1, with D tentatively TRBD1 (6 bases). The CDR3 runs 16 residues. CDR1 and CDR2 (germline): DFQATT, SNEGSKA (reference sequence). The ends were cut back, 6 bases at V and 0 bases at J, with 21 bases in the middle. The covered CDR3 bases are TGCAGTGCCGCGAAATCAGGGGCCCTAACCTCCTACGAG. Translation gives CSAAKSGALTSYE. The CDR3 as a whole reads CSAAKSGALTSYEQYF.

There are many counts of this clone. The read stops 3 residues short of the end of the CDR3; the missing end is completed from the germline J gene. The rearrangement joins TRBV24-1 to TRBJ2-1, with 10 bases that match TRBD2. Germline loops: CDR1 KGHDR, CDR2 SFDVKD. Trimming removed 0 bases from V and 5 bases from J; junction bases left unmatched: 3. CDR3 length: 16 residues. CDR3 sequence: CATSDLTSGKNNEQFF. The sequenced CDR3 bases are TGTGCCACCAGTGATTTGACTAGCGGGAAAAACAATGAG.

At least ten counts were recorded for this clone. The sequence runs out 3 residues before the end of the CDR3; the remainder is reconstructed from the germline J gene. This chain connects TRBV19 to TRBJ1-4; the match to TRBD1 covers 10 bases. The CDR3 length is 15 residues. V was clipped by 4 bases and J by 5 bases; unmatched bases: 4. Germline CDR1 is LNHDA and CDR2 is SQIVND (reference sequence). The CDR3 loop reads CASSKAGQGNEKLFF. The CDR3 DNA, read in part, is TGTGCCAGTAGTAAGGCGGGACAGGGGAATGAAAAA.

This clone was seen repeatedly, ten times or more. The CDR3 goes on 3 residues after the read ends, and that part is filled in from the germline J gene. The chain has TRBV30 and TRBJ2-7; D may be TRBD2 (5 bases). Between the trimmed V and J ends, which lost 2 bases and 2 bases, there was a span of 13 bases. The CDR3 is made up of 14 amino acids. In germline, CDR1 is GTSNPN, CDR2 SVGIG (reference sequence). CDR3 DNA (partial): TGTGCCTGGAGTCCTAGGAGGATACCCTACGAG. It is translated as CAWSPRRIPYE. From start to end, the CDR3 is CAWSPRRIPYEQYF.

This clone was observed at least ten times. The CDR3 goes on 3 residues after the read ends, and that part is filled in from the germline J gene. The chain recombines TRBV10-3 with TRBJ2-3; 9 nucleotides line up with TRBD2. Germline CDR1 ENHRY, CDR2 SYGVKD. This CDR3 is built from 15 residues. The V segment lost 7 bases and the J segment 2 bases; nucleotides outside the gene matches: 7. The covered CDR3 bases are TGTGCCATCAAGCGGGAGGCCCGGATCACAGATACG. It encodes CAIKREARITDT. The full CDR3 reads CAIKREARITDTQYF.

Ten or more counts support this clone. The sequenced fragment ends 3 residues before the CDR3 boundary, so the rest is inferred from the germline J gene. This chain links TRBV7-6 with TRBJ1-1; 11 bases match TRBD1. Germline V gene data show CDR1 as SGHVS and CDR2 as FNYEAQ. This CDR3 has 14 residues. The CDR3 loop reads CASSSGQGAGGAFF. Partial CDR3 DNA: TGTGCCAGCAGCTCCGGACAGGGGGCCGGGGGA.

Ten or more counts support this clone. The CDR3 reads CSARELAGSYEQYF. Incomplete CDR3 DNA: TGCAGTGCTAGGGAGTTAGCGGGTTCCTACGAG. The gene calls are TRBV20-1 and TRBJ2-7, with 7 nucleotides matching TRBD2. The CDR3 extends 3 residues past the end of the read, so its final part is completed from the germline J gene. The V gene's germline CDR1 is DFQATT and CDR2 SNEGSKA (reference sequence). The CDR3 has 14 amino acids. Trimming took 3 bases from V and 1 from J; bases not matched to a gene: 6.

There are many counts of this clone. Read sequence stops 3 residues before the CDR3 end, and the germline J gene provides the missing end. The chain couples TRBV20-1 to TRBJ2-1; maybe TRBD2 (5 bases). In germline, CDR1 is DFQATT, CDR2 SNEGSKA (reference sequence). The CDR3 consists of 15 residues. V lost 4 bases to trimming and J lost 0 bases, with 13 bases between them. Here the CDR3 reads CSATDGGRSYNEQFF. CDR3 DNA, as far as it was read: TGCAGTGCTACCGATGGCGGGCGCTCCTACAATGAG.

Many counts were recorded for this clone. The CDR3 end falls 3 residues outside the read, so it is completed with the germline J gene. The chain links TRBV18 to TRBJ1-5; 7 bases agree with TRBD1. CDR1 and CDR2 (germline): KGHSH, LQKENI. The CDR3 spans 16 residues. Unmatched junction bases numbered 6, after V lost 4 bases and J lost 0 bases. The CDR3 is CASSHIRQGSNQPQHF. CDR3 DNA (partial): TGTGCCAGCTCACACATAAGACAGGGTAGCAATCAGCCC.